This T cell receptor (beta chain) was identified during a study of human T cells and chemical hapten exposure. In the original analysis: Sampled TCR counts reached a median of approximately 93,000 per sample, with values ranging from about 23,224 to 700,000. TCRdb re-derived calls from the RACE reads in MiXCR, one entry per CDR3 protein. TCRdb, not the authors, supplied the V and J calls. The sample yields 85,000 to 120,000 distinct CDR3 sequences, approximately 12% seen once. Time point described: pre-sensitization, week 0. Treatment denoted: therapeutic diphenylcyclopropenone sensitization with weekly scalp DPC. The CDR3 extends over 15 amino acids. J lost 5 bases, V lost 8 bases, and 12 bases had no gene match. Notes on the study in general: TCRs at a frequency above 1 in 1000 stayed unchanged with DPC sensitization. Donor immune responses may differ from healthy people's, since all donors had alopecia.

Points on this clonotype: Its target is not known.

The rearrangement links TRBV12-3 or TRBV12-4 to TRBJ2-5; TRBD2 matches 9 bases. This TCR was recovered from a woman between 50 and 59 years old with alopecia areata. Some clones in this sample may be carry-over from other donors' samples. This material consisted of whole blood, taken in connection with sensitization to the hapten diphenylcyclopropenone (DPC). This CDR3 is CASGNSGSMLETQYF. The CDR3 DNA is TGTGCCAGCGGCAATAGCGGGAGTATGTTGGAGACCCAGTACTTC.